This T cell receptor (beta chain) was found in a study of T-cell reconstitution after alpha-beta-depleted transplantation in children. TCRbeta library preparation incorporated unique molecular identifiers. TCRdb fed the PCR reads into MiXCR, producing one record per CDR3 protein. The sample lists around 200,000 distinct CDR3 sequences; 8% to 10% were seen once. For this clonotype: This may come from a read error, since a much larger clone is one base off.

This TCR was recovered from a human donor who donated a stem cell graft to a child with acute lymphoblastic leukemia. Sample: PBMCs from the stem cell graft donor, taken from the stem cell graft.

The CDR3 DNA is TGTGCCAGCAGCCCAGGACAGCTACTCACTGGGGCCAACGTCCTGACTTTC. Translating it yields CASSPGQLLTGANVLTF. V and J are TRBV4-2 and TRBJ2-6; D possibly corresponds to TRBD1 (6 bases). This CDR3 region has 17 residues. Trimming pared 4 bases from V and 2 bases from J, leaving 15 bases between. The V gene's germline CDR1 is LGHNA and CDR2 YNFKEQ.